Presented here are 30 T cell receptor beta chains from one specimen sequenced in a study of T cell responses to AZD1222 COVID-19 vaccine. Assay: immunoSEQ multiplex PCR; the TCRdb copy retains only in-frame clones and omits some. There are roughly 170,000 clones in the sample; 85% to 90% occur only once, and approximately 0.5% lies in the top ten. The sequenced sample was peripheral blood, obtained on day 0 of AZD1222 vaccination. These receptors came from an adult in good health.

This chain uses TRBV7-9 with TRBJ2-7; 12 bases line up with TRBD1. The V gene's germline CDR1 is SEHNR and CDR2 FQNEAQ (reference sequence). This CDR3 spans 15 amino acids. J lost 5 bases, V lost 1 base, and 3 bases had no gene match. The CDR3 region has the DNA TGTGCCAGCAGCTTAGTCGGGACAGGGGGCCACGAGCAGTACTTC. Translated: CASSLVGTGGHEQYF.

CDR3 amino acids: CASSSLQGRDYGYTF. In DNA form, the CDR3 reads TGTGCCAGCAGTTCCCTACAGGGGCGAGACTATGGCTACACCTTC. J is TRBJ1-2 and V is TRBV27; TRBD1 aligns across 7 bases. This CDR3 has 15 residues. Germline loops: CDR1 MNHEY, CDR2 SMNVEV (reference sequence). V lost 4 bases, J lost 3 bases, and 8 bases stayed unmatched.

CDR3: CAWSPRLGQGSQPQHF. CDR3 nucleotides: TGTGCCTGGAGTCCACGACTGGGACAGGGGAGCCAGCCCCAGCATTTT. The rearrangement uses TRBV30 and TRBJ1-5, with TRBD1 identical over 10 bases. This CDR3 is 16 amino acids long. J gave up 7 bases and V 2 bases, and 11 bases lay outside the gene matches. From germline, CDR1 is GTSNPN and CDR2 SVGIG (reference sequence).

The chain joins TRBV4-1 to TRBJ2-1; 10 bases fit TRBD2. From germline, CDR1 is MGHRA and CDR2 YSYEKL. Trimming took 1 base from V and 6 from J; bases not matched to a gene: 3. The CDR3 is 15 residues long. The CDR3 region has the DNA TGCGCCAGCAGCCAAGTTAGCGGGAGGCCCAATGAGCAGTTCTTC. This translates into CASSQVSGRPNEQFF.

The gene calls are TRBV25-1 and TRBJ2-7, with unresolved D. Germline CDR1 and CDR2: MGHDK and SYGVNS. The CDR3 length is 13 residues. Trimming removed 2 bases at V and 3 bases at J, with 8 bases between. DNA for the CDR3: TGTGCCAGCAGTGAACCTAAGAGCTACGAGCAGTACTTC. This gives the protein CASSEPKSYEQYF.

The chain couples TRBV4-1 to TRBJ2-1; D may be TRBD2 (5 bases). This CDR3 has 16 amino acids. The germline gives CDR1 MGHRA, CDR2 YSYEKL. Trimming left V 0 bases short and J 0 bases short, with 9 bases between. The CDR3 is CASSQDIASSYNEQFF. The CDR3 DNA reads as TGCGCCAGCAGCCAAGATATAGCGAGCTCCTACAATGAGCAGTTCTTC.

The V call is TRBV19, the J call TRBJ1-5, with D tentatively TRBD1 (5 bases). The germline gives CDR1 LNHDA, CDR2 SQIVND (reference sequence). V shed 3 bases and J shed 6 bases, with 6 bases lying between them. This CDR3 is 12 amino acids long. As DNA, the CDR3 is TGTGCCAGTAGTATGGGGCTTCAGCCCCAGCATTTT. The encoded protein is CASSMGLQPQHF.

CDR3 sequence: CASSIGGLSYEQYF. The DNA for the CDR3 is TGTGCCAGTAGTATAGGGGGTCTTTCCTACGAGCAGTACTTC. The V and J genes are TRBV19 and TRBJ2-7, with unresolved D. The V gene lost 1 base and the J gene lost 1 base, with 8 bases spanning the gap. CDR1 is LNHDA and CDR2 is SQIVND in the germline V gene (reference sequence). This CDR3 comprises 14 residues.

CDR3: CASSLGSGVYGYTF. The CDR3 region has the DNA TGCGCCAGCAGCTTGGGTAGCGGCGTCTATGGCTACACCTTC. V is TRBV5-1 and J is TRBJ1-2; D uncertain. V was clipped by 0 bases and J by 4 bases, with 10 bases between them. CDR1 is SGHRS, CDR2 YFSETQ, per germline. The CDR3 totals 14 residues.

This clone has a handful of counts. V is TRBV19 and J is TRBJ1-5; D is possibly TRBD1 (6 bases). CDR3 length: 15 residues. V lost 5 bases and J lost 4, with 15 bases in between. Germline V gene data show CDR1 as LNHDA and CDR2 as SQIVND (reference sequence). CDR3 in DNA: TGTGCCAGTAGTCCATTTACAGGGATAAATCAGCCCCAGCATTTT. As protein: CASSPFTGINQPQHF. The full variable domain, with the rest looked up from reference TRBV19 and TRBJ1-5, is DGGITQSPKYLFRKEGQNVTLSCEQNLNHDAMYWYRQDPGQGLRLIYYSQIVNDFQKGDIAEGYSVSREKKESFPLTVTSAQKNPTAFYLCASSPFTGINQPQHFGDGTRLSIL.

This chain joins TRBV7-3 and TRBJ2-5; 7 bases match TRBD1. Germline loops: CDR1 SGHTA, CDR2 FQGTGA. CDR3 length: 13 residues. The trim removed 5 bases at V and 1 base at J, leaving 1 base unmatched. The CDR3 reads CASSDRVQETQYF. CDR3 DNA sequence: TGTGCCAGCAGCGACAGGGTCCAAGAGACCCAGTACTTC.

This chain connects TRBV11-2 to TRBJ1-6, with 11 bases identical to TRBD1. Germline CDR1 is SGHAT and CDR2 is FQNNGV. This CDR3 has 15 amino acids. V was clipped by 5 bases and J by 10 bases; unmatched bases: 7. Here the CDR3 DNA reads TGTGCCAGCAGCCCAAGGACAGGGGGCGAATCACCCCTCCACTTT. As protein: CASSPRTGGESPLHF.

The chain employs TRBV28 and TRBJ2-5, with 7 nucleotides matching TRBD1. This CDR3 has 13 amino acids. Trimming at V came to 1 base and at J to 9 bases, leaving 5 bases not matched to a gene. Germline V gives CDR1 MDHEN, CDR2 SYDVKM. DNA of the CDR3: TGTGCCAGCAGTTTATTAGACAGGGTGGCCCAGTACTTC. It encodes CASSLLDRVAQYF.

This chain joins TRBV3-1 (or the pseudogene TRBV3-2) and TRBJ2-7; weak D call: TRBD1 (6 bases). The CDR3 runs to 15 residues. Per germline, CDR1 LGHDT and CDR2 YNNKEL (reference sequence). V dropped 6 bases and J dropped 2 bases, with 17 bases sitting between them. Written as DNA, the CDR3 is TGTGCCAGCAGACTCACCGGGACACTCACCTACGAGCAGTACTTC. Its translation: CASRLTGTLTYEQYF.

Concerning this clone: The sample has other DNA sequences that encode this CDR3 too. V usage is TRBV4-3 and J usage is TRBJ2-7; possibly TRBD1 or TRBD2 for D (5 bases each). Trimming left V 1 base short and J 1 base short, with 14 bases between. There are 16 residues in the CDR3. In germline, CDR1 is LGHNA, CDR2 YSLEER. CDR3 protein: CASSQGYRDRSYEQYF. The CDR3 nucleotides read TGCGCCAGCAGCCAAGGATATAGGGACCGATCCTACGAGCAGTACTTC.

The chain couples TRBV28 to TRBJ1-1, with a possible D match to TRBD1 (6 bases). Germline V lookup: CDR1 MDHEN, CDR2 SYDVKM. Trimming cost V 8 bases and J 1 base, with 20 bases left between them. The CDR3 runs to 16 residues. CDR3 bases: TGTGCCAGCCCCGGTGCGGGGGCCACAGGGAACACTGAAGCTTTCTTT. This sequence encodes CASPGAGATGNTEAFF.

The J gene is TRBJ2-7, the V gene TRBV5-4; the match to TRBD1 covers 8 bases. Germline V gene lookup returns CDR1 SGHNT and CDR2 YYREEE (reference sequence). The CDR3 has 14 residues. J was trimmed by 6 bases and V by 7 bases; bases with no gene match: 12. The CDR3 sequence is CASGYTGGNGEQYF. As DNA, the CDR3 is TGTGCCAGCGGATATACAGGGGGTAACGGCGAGCAGTACTTC.

This clone has a single count. The genes are TRBV29-1 and TRBJ1-1; TRBD1 aligns across 9 bases. This CDR3 has 13 amino acids. V trimming: 6 bases; J trimming: 5 bases; junction bases outside the gene matches: 7. Germline CDR1 is SQVTM and CDR2 is ANQGSEA. For the CDR3, the DNA is TGCAGCGTGGAGACAGGGGGAGGAACTGAAGCTTTCTTT. It yields the protein CSVETGGGTEAFF.

The chain employs TRBV7-8 and TRBJ1-1, with TRBD1 matching 9 bases. This CDR3 is 16 amino acids long. Germline CDR1 is SGHVS and CDR2 is FQNEAQ. The trim removed 5 bases at V and 10 bases at J, leaving 17 bases unmatched. CDR3: CASSLQGPDRGRGAFF. CDR3 DNA: TGTGCCAGCAGCCTACAAGGCCCGGACAGGGGTAGAGGAGCTTTCTTT.

Remarks on this clone: Other DNA sequences of this sample code for an identical CDR3. The rearrangement links TRBV9 to TRBJ1-5, with D perhaps matching TRBD1 (6 bases). The V gene lost 2 bases and the J gene lost 7 bases, with 10 bases spanning the gap. CDR1 is SGDLS, CDR2 YYNGEE, per germline. This CDR3 has 13 amino acids. The CDR3 DNA is TGTGCCAGCAGCGTGCAGGGGAACCAGCCCCAGCATTTT. It codes for CASSVQGNQPQHF. The entire variable domain, with the rest obtained from reference TRBV9 and TRBJ1-5, is as follows: DSGVTQTPKHLITATGQRVTLRCSPRSGDLSVYWYQQSLDQGLQFLIQYYNGEERAKGNILERFSAQQFPDLHSELNLSSLELGDSALYFCASSVQGNQPQHFGDGTRLSIL.

The gene calls are TRBV6-5 and TRBJ1-2; D is perhaps TRBD1 (5 bases). The CDR3 is 13 residues long. Germline loops: CDR1 MNHEY, CDR2 SVGAGI. V was clipped by 10 bases and J by 0 bases, with 12 bases between them. The CDR3, as DNA: TGTGCCACCCAACCGGGACCTAACTATGGCTACACCTTC. The encoded protein is CATQPGPNYGYTF.

This clone was seen only once. This rearrangement joins TRBV5-5 to TRBJ1-6; 8 bases fit TRBD1. Unmatched junction bases numbered 8, after V lost 1 base and J lost 5 bases. CDR1 and CDR2 (germline): SGHKS, YYEKEE (reference sequence). This CDR3 contains 17 residues. The CDR3 region has the DNA TGTGCCAGCAGCTTGACAGGGGGAGGTTTAAATAATTCACCCCTCCACTTT. It is translated as CASSLTGGGLNNSPLHF. Based on the CDR3 plus reference TRBV5-5 and TRBJ1-6, the full variable domain is DAGVTQSPTHLIKTRGQQVTLRCSPISGHKSVSWYQQVLGQGPQFIFQYYEKEERGRGNFPDRFSARQFPNYSSELNVNALLLGDSALYLCASSLTGGGLNNSPLHFGNGTRLTVT.

The chain recombines TRBV27 with TRBJ1-2; no clear D gene. V shed 2 bases and J shed 4 bases, with 14 bases lying between them. Germline CDR1 is MNHEY and CDR2 is SMNVEV (reference sequence). This CDR3 comprises 15 residues. The CDR3 sequence is CASSLQAQRGYGYTF. CDR3 in DNA: TGTGCCAGCAGTTTACAGGCCCAGCGGGGCTATGGCTACACCTTC.

V is TRBV5-1 and J is TRBJ1-2; D unresolved. V was clipped by 2 bases and J by 4 bases, with 12 bases between them. Germline lookup yields CDR1 SGHRS and CDR2 YFSETQ. CDR3 length equals 14 residues. CDR3 DNA: TGCGCCAGCAGCTTAACCGATCTTATCTATGGCTACACCTTC. It encodes CASSLTDLIYGYTF.

Only a few counts were recorded for this clone. The gene calls are TRBV10-1 and TRBJ2-7, with 12 bases fitting TRBD2. The CDR3 runs to 15 residues. Trimming at V came to 4 bases and at J to 6 bases, leaving 7 bases not matched to a gene. CDR1 WNHNN and CDR2 SYGVQD come from the germline V gene (reference sequence). As DNA, the CDR3 is TGCGCCAGCAGTGTCCTAGCGGGAGGGCCAGGCGAGCAGTACTTC. Amino acids: CASSVLAGGPGEQYF.

The rearrangement uses TRBV2 and TRBJ1-4; D remains ambiguous. The CDR3 is made up of 13 amino acids. Germline CDR1 reads SNHLY; CDR2 reads FYNNEI. V was trimmed by 8 bases and J by 8 bases, leaving 15 bases between them. CDR3 in DNA: TGTGCCAGCCTCGGGGAGCTGGGGGAAAAACTGTTTTTT. Protein: CASLGELGEKLFF.

The chain links TRBV2 to TRBJ2-5, with D perhaps TRBD1 (5 bases). The germline V and J ends were trimmed by 6 bases and 8 bases, with 10 bases remaining between them. This CDR3 has 11 residues. Germline-derived CDR1 and CDR2 are SNHLY and FYNNEI. CDR3 sequence (DNA): TGTGCCAGCAGAGGGGTTGCTACCCAGTACTTC. Translated, it gives CASRGVATQYF.

This chain uses TRBV7-3 with TRBJ2-5; 7 nucleotides line up with TRBD2. Germline values: CDR1 SGHTA, CDR2 FQGTGA. The CDR3 is made up of 16 amino acids. After removal of 2 bases from V and 9 bases from J, the junction contained 15 bases not matched to a gene. The CDR3 spells CASSLGDFPTREAQYF. CDR3 bases: TGTGCCAGCAGCTTAGGGGACTTCCCCACCCGGGAGGCCCAGTACTTC.

CDR3 loop: CASSPNNKGGSYEQYF. For the CDR3, the DNA is TGTGCCAGCAGCCCCAACAACAAGGGGGGATCCTACGAGCAGTACTTC. This chain connects TRBV11-3 to TRBJ2-7, with D perhaps matching TRBD1 or TRBD2 (6 bases each). There are 16 residues in the CDR3. V lost 5 bases and J lost 1, with 18 bases in between. Germline V gene data show CDR1 as SGHNT and CDR2 as YENEEA.

The chain is built from TRBV15 and TRBJ2-7; D gene unclear. Trimming removed 1 base from V and 0 bases from J, with 13 bases in between. From germline, CDR1 is LNHNV and CDR2 YYDKDF (reference sequence). The CDR3 runs to 16 residues. The CDR3 DNA follows: TGTGCCACCAGCAGAGTTCCTACGCTATTCTCCTACGAGCAGTACTTC. Its translation is CATSRVPTLFSYEQYF.